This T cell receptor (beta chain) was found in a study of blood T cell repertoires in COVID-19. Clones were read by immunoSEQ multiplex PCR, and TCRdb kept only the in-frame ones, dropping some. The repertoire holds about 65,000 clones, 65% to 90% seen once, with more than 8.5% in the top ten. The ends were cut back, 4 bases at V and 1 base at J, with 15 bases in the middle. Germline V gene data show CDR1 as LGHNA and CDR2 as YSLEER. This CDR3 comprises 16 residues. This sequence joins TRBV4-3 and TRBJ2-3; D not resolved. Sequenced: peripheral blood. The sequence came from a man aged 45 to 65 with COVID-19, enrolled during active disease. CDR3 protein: CASSLTAAHRTDTQYF. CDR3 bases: TGCGCCAGCAGCCTGACGGCGGCGCATCGCACAGATACGCAGTATTTT.